This T cell receptor (beta chain) was retrieved from a study of graft-versus-host responses after intestinal transplantation. Study-wide background: Transplant recipients had multivisceral, liver-intestinal, or isolated intestinal grafts. Once they had received anti-thymocyte globulin induction, all recipients took tacrolimus and steroids for around 3 years.

The assay was immunoSEQ multiplex PCR, and TCRdb's table has in-frame clones only and misses some. In the table there are about 39,000 clones, around 92% of which are singletons. The CDR3 has 14 amino acids. Germline-derived CDR1 and CDR2 are SEHNR and FQNEAQ (reference sequence). Trimming shortened V by 2 bases and J by 0 bases, and 7 bases separated the two germline ends. Sequenced material: PBMCs, taken 267 days after transplant. The receptor was isolated from a human patient who received an intestinal transplant, so some T cells may come from the graft donor. The chain links TRBV7-9 to TRBJ1-1; D unclear. The CDR3 DNA follows: TGTGCCAGCAGCTTAAGGGAGATGAACACTGAAGCTTTCTTT. Protein sequence: CASSLREMNTEAFF.